These 26 T cell receptor beta chains came from one sample sequenced in a study of beta chain features in type 1 diabetes. The study, taken as a whole, reports: TCRB CDR3s from Type 1 diabetes patients were moderately but significantly shorter in all four CD4+ subsets.

No antigens are known for them. The entirety of the isolated RNA underwent reverse transcription, so expressed TCRB transcripts were sequenced. Generated by immunoSEQ multiplex PCR, the TCRdb table keeps only in-frame clones and is missing some. Of 300,000 to 450,000 clones listed, about 10% were seen once; the top ten hold 0.55% to 0.75%. Sequences were obtained from central memory CD4+ T cells from blood. The receptors stem from a man aged 25 to 45 with type 1 diabetes.

This clone was detected only a few times. The J gene is TRBJ1-2, the V gene TRBV5-1; D is undetermined. The CDR3 spans 15 residues. Trimming pared 0 bases from V and 0 bases from J, leaving 9 bases between. The germline V gene has CDR1 SGHRS and CDR2 YFSETQ. The CDR3 DNA reads as TGCGCCAGCAGCTTGGATGGGGTAACTAACTATGGCTACACCTTC. As protein: CASSLDGVTNYGYTF.

The sample holds a few counts of this clone. The chain links TRBV10-1 to TRBJ2-1, with 11 bases lining up with TRBD2. The CDR3 has 16 residues. Germline trimming cut 1 base from V and 4 bases from J; bases unmatched to any gene: 3. Germline lookup yields CDR1 WNHNN and CDR2 SYGVQD (reference sequence). The CDR3 nucleotides read TGCGCCAGCAGTGAGTACCGGACTAGCGGGTACAATGAGCAGTTCTTC. Translation gives CASSEYRTSGYNEQFF.

The table lists this clone with a few counts. The chain combines TRBV20-1 with TRBJ1-4, with unresolved D. Trimming removed 5 bases from V and 5 bases from J, with 6 bases in between. Germline V gene lookup returns CDR1 DFQATT and CDR2 SNEGSKA (reference sequence). The CDR3 extends over 11 amino acids. The CDR3 DNA sequence: TGCAGTGCTTTATGGAATGAAAAACTGTTTTTT. Its translation is CSALWNEKLFF.

The gene calls are TRBV6-5 and TRBJ1-1, with 7 bases identical to TRBD1. The germline V gene encodes CDR1 MNHEY and CDR2 SVGAGI. Trimming at V came to 10 bases and at J to 8 bases, leaving 13 bases not matched to a gene. This CDR3 comprises 13 residues. CDR3 in DNA: TGTGCCACAGTACCTGGGACAGCTTTCGAAGCTTTCTTT. Residues: CATVPGTAFEAFF.

This clone has at least ten counts. This rearrangement joins TRBV23-1 to TRBJ1-2; 7 bases fit TRBD1. Being an ORF, TRBV23-1 has a function that is uncertain. The CDR3 totals 13 residues. V gave up 11 bases and J gave up 6 bases; unmatched junction bases: 12. The CDR3 sequence: CALWDDRDDGYTF. CDR3 coding DNA: TGCGCCCTCTGGGACGACAGGGATGATGGCTACACCTTC.

About this clone itself: The sample carries other DNA sequences with the same CDR3. CDR3 protein: CASSRDLNTEAFF. Here the CDR3 DNA reads TGTGCCAGCTCACGAGACCTGAACACTGAAGCTTTCTTT. The gene calls are TRBV18 and TRBJ1-1; no definite D call. Germline assignment: CDR1 KGHSH and CDR2 LQKENI. V dropped 4 bases and J dropped 0 bases, with 6 bases sitting between them. The CDR3 spans 13 residues. Filled out from reference TRBV18 and TRBJ1-1, the complete variable domain reads NAGVMQNPRHLVRRRGQEARLRCSPMKGHSHVYWYRQLPEEGLKFMVYLQKENIIDESGMPKERFSAEFPKEGPSILRIQQVVRGDSAAYFCASSRDLNTEAFFGQGTRLTVV.

At least ten counts were recorded for this clone. The chain is built from TRBV27 and TRBJ1-2; D not resolved. The CDR3 sequence is 14 residues long. The germline CDR1 and CDR2 sequences are MNHEY and SMNVEV (reference sequence). Trimming removed 3 bases at V and 7 bases at J, with 15 bases between. The CDR3 loop reads CASSFGGLGRGYTF. Here the CDR3 DNA reads TGTGCCAGCAGTTTTGGAGGATTAGGCCGTGGCTACACCTTC.

This clone was recorded a few times. This chain uses TRBV10-3 with TRBJ2-7; tentative D call: TRBD1 (6 bases). The CDR3 sequence is 11 residues long. Germline-derived CDR1 and CDR2 are ENHRY and SYGVKD. V was trimmed by 3 bases and J by 9 bases, leaving 9 bases between them. CDR3 sequence (DNA): TGTGCCATCAGTGAACAGGGCGGGCAGTACTTC. Amino acids: CAISEQGGQYF.

The CDR3 reads CAWSVGGGQYF. The CDR3 bases are TGTGCCTGGAGTGTAGGAGGGGGGCAGTACTTC. The J gene is TRBJ2-5, the V gene TRBV30; D might be TRBD1 or TRBD2, each matching 6 bases. Deletions cut 0 bases from V and 11 bases from J, with 10 bases between. The V gene's germline CDR1 is GTSNPN and CDR2 SVGIG (reference sequence). The CDR3 covers 11 residues.

This clone was observed a handful of times. This rearrangement joins TRBV2 to TRBJ1-5; D unclear. There are 14 residues in the CDR3. The V end lost 5 bases, the J end lost 5 bases, and 13 bases lay between the germline ends. Germline CDR1 and CDR2: SNHLY and FYNNEI. In nucleotides, the CDR3 is TGTGCCAGCAGTACGACCGCCAGCTATCAGCCCCAGCATTTT. Its translation: CASSTTASYQPQHF.

Only a few counts were recorded for this clone. The rearrangement uses TRBV6-1 and TRBJ2-1; 13 nucleotides align to TRBD2. CDR1 and CDR2 (germline): MNHNS, SASEGT. This CDR3 has 14 residues. V dropped 7 bases and J dropped 10; count of bases not matched to a gene: 7. CDR3 nucleotides: TGTGCCAGCACCCGACTAGCGGGAGGAAACGAGCAGTTCTTC. Protein sequence: CASTRLAGGNEQFF.

This clone turned up a few times. V gene TRBV5-1 combines with J gene TRBJ2-5; 8 nucleotides agree with TRBD2. Trimming removed 1 base from V and 1 base from J; junction bases left unmatched: 9. This CDR3 has 17 residues. Germline lookup yields CDR1 SGHRS and CDR2 YFSETQ. As DNA, the CDR3 is TGCGCCAGCAGCTTGAGTGGGTCTAGCGGGCTCCAAGAGACCCAGTACTTC. As protein: CASSLSGSSGLQETQYF.

This clone was seen ten or more times. This chain joins TRBV7-9 and TRBJ2-1; a possible D gene is TRBD2 (5 bases). Per germline, CDR1 SEHNR and CDR2 FQNEAQ (reference sequence). The ends were cut back, 5 bases at V and 10 bases at J, with 15 bases in the middle. The CDR3 spans 13 residues. This CDR3 reads CASSLPLGREQFF. For the CDR3, the DNA is TGTGCCAGCAGCCTCCCCTTAGGGAGAGAGCAGTTCTTC.

The rearrangement joins TRBV6-6 to TRBJ2-5, with TRBD1 matching over 7 bases. V shed 6 bases, J shed 1 base, and the junction held 5 bases outside the gene matches. Germline CDR1 and CDR2: MNHNY and SVGAGI (reference sequence). CDR3 size: 14 residues. CDR3 bases: TGTGCCAGCAGACCCAGACAGGGCCAAGAGACCCAGTACTTC. Residues: CASRPRQGQETQYF.

The CDR3 loop is CASSQDAGVDYGYTF. The CDR3 DNA reads as TGCGCCAGCAGCCAAGATGCAGGGGTAGACTATGGCTACACCTTC. V and J are TRBV4-3 and TRBJ1-2; tentative D call: TRBD1 (6 bases). Germline V gene sequence: CDR1 LGHNA, CDR2 YSLEER. V shed 0 bases and J shed 3 bases, with 11 bases lying between them. The CDR3 covers 15 residues.

Ten or more counts support this clone. V is TRBV4-1 and J is TRBJ2-1, with D maybe TRBD2 (5 bases). Trimming left V 1 base short and J 9 bases short, with 16 bases between. The CDR3 runs to 15 residues. The germline gives CDR1 MGHRA, CDR2 YSYEKL. The DNA for the CDR3 is TGCGCCAGCAGCCAAGGTGGGTGGGCTAGCCCTGAGCAGTTCTTC. It is translated as CASSQGGWASPEQFF.

The chain is built from TRBV6-5 and TRBJ1-1; D remains ambiguous. This CDR3 has 15 residues. The germline gives CDR1 MNHEY, CDR2 SVGAGI. V lost 4 bases and J 3 bases, leaving 15 bases between the germline ends. The DNA for the CDR3 is TGTGCCAGCAGTTCCGAATGGGGAGGTTACACTGAAGCTTTCTTT. Protein product: CASSSEWGGYTEAFF.

The rearrangement uses TRBV4-2 and TRBJ1-1; maybe TRBD1 (6 bases). Germline V lookup: CDR1 LGHNA, CDR2 YNFKEQ. There are 17 residues in the CDR3. Trimming removed 7 bases from V and 3 bases from J, with 24 bases in between. The CDR3 reads CASTPKTGWGGHTEAFF. The CDR3 region has the DNA TGTGCCAGCACCCCAAAAACAGGGTGGGGAGGGCACACTGAAGCTTTCTTT.

This clone showed up just a few times. This rearrangement joins TRBV6-6 to TRBJ2-5; 10 bases map to TRBD2. Germline V lookup: CDR1 MNHNY, CDR2 SVGAGI (reference sequence). The CDR3 sequence is 13 residues long. V shed 8 bases, J shed 11 bases, and the junction held 11 bases outside the gene matches. The CDR3 reads CASGPSGSREQYF. As DNA, the CDR3 is TGTGCCAGCGGGCCTAGCGGGAGTCGAGAGCAGTACTTC.

This clone appeared a few times. Other DNA sequences in the sample encode the same CDR3. The chain couples TRBV7-2 to TRBJ2-1; the D is unclear. Germline CDR1 and CDR2: SGHTA and FQGNSA. V lost 1 base, J lost 5 bases, and 6 bases lay in between. The CDR3 covers 13 residues. The CDR3 here is CASSLGLDNEQFF. The CDR3 DNA follows: TGTGCCAGCAGCTTAGGGCTAGACAATGAGCAGTTCTTC.

This clone was seen a few times. The chain combines TRBV5-1 with TRBJ2-3; 7 bases match TRBD2. With V trimmed by 0 bases and J by 8 bases, 6 bases remained unmatched. The CDR3 totals 14 residues. The germline gives CDR1 SGHRS, CDR2 YFSETQ. The CDR3 here is CASSLGTRDATQYF. CDR3 bases: TGCGCCAGCAGCTTGGGGACTAGAGATGCTACGCAGTATTTT.

This clone appeared once. The chain couples TRBV6-1 to TRBJ2-3; perhaps TRBD2 as D (6 bases). The CDR3 sequence is 13 residues long. Germline CDR1 is MNHNS and CDR2 is SASEGT. V was cut by 8 bases and J by 6 bases, with 15 bases left in between. The CDR3 DNA reads as TGTGCCAGCCGGTCGCGGGATGTGGATACGCAGTATTTT. Residues: CASRSRDVDTQYF.

The sample holds a few counts of this clone. The chain couples TRBV7-3 to TRBJ2-1; D is undetermined. Trimming removed 5 bases at V and 4 bases at J, with 21 bases between. CDR3 length: 17 residues. Germline assignment: CDR1 SGHTA and CDR2 FQGTGA. This chain's CDR3 is CASSPQHSVSPYNEQFF. For the CDR3, the DNA is TGTGCCAGCAGCCCCCAGCACAGCGTGTCTCCATACAATGAGCAGTTCTTC.

The CDR3 loop is CASSAGGAGEKLFF. The CDR3 DNA reads as TGTGCCAGCAGCGCCGGCGGGGCGGGTGAAAAACTGTTTTTT. The rearrangement uses TRBV9 and TRBJ1-4, with a tentative D call TRBD1 (5 bases). CDR1 is SGDLS and CDR2 is YYNGEE in the germline V gene. CDR3 length: 14 residues. V was trimmed by 3 bases and J by 7 bases, leaving 13 bases between them.

On this clone: At one boundary the junction diverges from the germline segment, which might be a read error. The V call is TRBV10-3, the J call TRBJ2-1, with 9 bases lining up with TRBD1. The V gene's germline CDR1 is ENHRY and CDR2 SYGVKD. There are 15 residues in the CDR3. The CDR3 region has the DNA TGTGCCAGCAGTTCCTCGGGGACAGGGCGGAATGAGCAGTTCTTC. This translates into CASSSSGTGRNEQFF.

The chain couples TRBV9 to TRBJ2-3; D remains ambiguous. The V end lost 0 bases, the J end lost 9 bases, and 11 bases lay between the germline ends. This CDR3 spans 13 amino acids. Germline V gives CDR1 SGDLS, CDR2 YYNGEE. The CDR3 DNA follows: TGTGCCAGCAGCGTAGACTTTTTAGGGACGCAGTATTTT. Its protein product is CASSVDFLGTQYF.